The TCR beta chain described here comes from a study of response to subunit inactivated influenza vaccine. The sample holds a few counts of this clonotype. What it binds is not known. The study's findings and limits: Only a handful of new T cells, the authors suggested, are recruited with each seasonal influenza vaccination.

MiXCR, applied by TCRdb to the RT-PCR reads, yields one record per CDR3 protein. The data hold about 780,000 distinct CDR3 sequences, with less than 20% observed a single time. Trimming stripped 3 bases from V and 5 bases from J, with 19 bases between. The V gene's germline CDR1 is SSHAT and CDR2 FNYEAQ (reference sequence). This CDR3 has 16 residues. The sequences come from PBMCs from blood, collected about 5 days after vaccination. The receptor comes from a man aged 50 to 60 who received an inactivated influenza vaccine. J is TRBJ2-5 and V is TRBV7-7; weak D call: TRBD2 (6 bases). CDR3: CASSLGPGAGRETQYF. The CDR3 DNA follows: TGTGCCAGCAGCTTGGGCCCCGGGGCGGGGCGGGAGACCCAGTACTTC.